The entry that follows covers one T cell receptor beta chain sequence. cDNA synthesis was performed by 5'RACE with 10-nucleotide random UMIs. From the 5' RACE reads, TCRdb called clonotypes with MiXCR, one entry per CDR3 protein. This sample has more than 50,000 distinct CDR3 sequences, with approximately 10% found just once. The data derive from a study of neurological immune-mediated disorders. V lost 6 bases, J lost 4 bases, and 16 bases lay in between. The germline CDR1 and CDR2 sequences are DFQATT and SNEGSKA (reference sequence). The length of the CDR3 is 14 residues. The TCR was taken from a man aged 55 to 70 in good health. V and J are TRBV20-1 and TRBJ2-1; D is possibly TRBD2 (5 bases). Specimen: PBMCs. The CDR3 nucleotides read TGCAGTGCCGAGAGCGGCCCCTCATACAATGAGCAGTTCTTC. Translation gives CSAESGPSYNEQFF.